This T cell receptor (beta chain) was observed in a study of cytomegalovirus exposure and HLA in healthy donors. Using immunoSEQ multiplex PCR, the repertoire was profiled, and TCRdb retains in-frame clones only, with some absent. The data show about 140,000 clones, around 85% seen once. Germline V CDR1 and CDR2: WSHSY, SAAADI. V was trimmed by 7 bases and J by 10 bases, leaving 20 bases between them. The length of the CDR3 is 14 residues. The rearrangement uses TRBV10-2 and TRBJ2-1, with D possibly matching TRBD1 (6 bases). This receptor was taken from a man aged 18 to 30 in good health and CMV-seronegative. Sequenced input: PBMCs. The CDR3, as DNA: TGCGCCAGCACTACCTTAGGGGCAGGGGACGAGCAGTTCTTC. It encodes CASTTLGAGDEQFF.